Presented here are 24 T cell receptor beta chains from one specimen sequenced in a study of blood T cell repertoires in COVID-19. Libraries were prepared by immunoSEQ multiplex PCR; TCRdb keeps only in-frame clonotypes and omits some of them. The sample records roughly 200,000 clones, 85% to 90% being singletons. Sequenced material: PBMCs or T cells enriched from blood (not recorded which). These receptors were taken from a woman under 40 with acute COVID-19.

The chain has TRBV7-9 and TRBJ1-5; 8 nucleotides line up with TRBD1. The CDR3 covers 18 residues. The ends lost 1 base at V and 2 bases at J; junction bases unmatched: 10. Germline V gives CDR1 SEHNR, CDR2 FQNEAQ (reference sequence). CDR3: CASSLVAGGAFGNQPQHF. The CDR3 region has the DNA TGTGCCAGCAGCTTAGTGGCAGGGGGCGCATTCGGCAATCAGCCCCAGCATTTT.

The CDR3 DNA sequence: TGTGCCAGTAGTGACTCCGGGACTAGCTTGGAGACCCAGTACTTC. Amino acids: CASSDSGTSLETQYF. This chain connects TRBV19 to TRBJ2-5; TRBD2 matches 9 bases. V dropped 5 bases and J dropped 5; count of bases not matched to a gene: 9. Germline CDR1 is LNHDA and CDR2 is SQIVND (reference sequence). This CDR3 is 15 amino acids long.

This clone was counted between two and nine times. V and J are TRBV2 and TRBJ1-5, with a tentative D call TRBD1 (6 bases). Between the trimmed V and J ends, which lost 11 bases and 2 bases, there was a span of 10 bases. The germline V gene has CDR1 SNHLY and CDR2 FYNNEI. The length of the CDR3 is 12 residues. CDR3 region: CAQGSRNQPQHF. Here the CDR3 DNA reads TGTGCCCAGGGGTCTCGCAATCAGCCCCAGCATTTT.

The rearrangement uses TRBV19 and TRBJ2-7; 10 bases align to TRBD1. The length of the CDR3 is 14 residues. With 6 bases clipped from V and 4 bases from J, the junction kept 6 bases outside the gene matches. Germline V gene lookup returns CDR1 LNHDA and CDR2 SQIVND (reference sequence). The CDR3 is CASSPRDRGYEQYF. The CDR3 nucleotides read TGTGCCAGTAGCCCTCGGGACAGGGGTTACGAGCAGTACTTC. The entire variable domain, with the rest obtained from reference TRBV19 and TRBJ2-7, is as follows: DGGITQSPKYLFRKEGQNVTLSCEQNLNHDAMYWYRQDPGQGLRLIYYSQIVNDFQKGDIAEGYSVSREKKESFPLTVTSAQKNPTAFYLCASSPRDRGYEQYFGPGTRLTVT.

This sequence joins TRBV9 and TRBJ1-6, with TRBD1 as a possible D gene (6 bases). The CDR3 is 14 amino acids. With 2 bases removed from V and 9 bases from J, the gap between germline ends came to 12 bases. Germline CDR1 SGDLS, CDR2 YYNGEE. CDR3 residues: CASSVPGAASPLHF. In DNA, the CDR3 is TGTGCCAGCAGCGTCCCAGGGGCGGCTTCACCCCTCCACTTT. Filled out from reference TRBV9 and TRBJ1-6, the complete variable domain reads DSGVTQTPKHLITATGQRVTLRCSPRSGDLSVYWYQQSLDQGLQFLIQYYNGEERAKGNILERFSAQQFPDLHSELNLSSLELGDSALYFCASSVPGAASPLHFGNGTRLTVT.

The chain couples TRBV5-1 to TRBJ2-3; the D is unclear. Germline values: CDR1 SGHRS, CDR2 YFSETQ. CDR3 length: 15 amino acids. Trimming cost V 0 bases and J 0 bases, with 8 bases left between them. The CDR3, as DNA: TGCGCCAGCAGCTTGGGTAGCCGTAGCACAGATACGCAGTATTTT. The encoded protein is CASSLGSRSTDTQYF. The full variable domain, in which reference TRBV5-1 and TRBJ2-3 provide the parts outside the CDR3, is KAGVTQTPRYLIKTRGQQVTLSCSPISGHRSVSWYQQTPGQGLQFLFEYFSETQRNKGNFPGRFSGRQFSNSRSEMNVSTLELGDSALYLCASSLGSRSTDTQYFGPGTRLTVL.

The J gene is TRBJ2-7, the V gene TRBV7-2; D is possibly TRBD1 (6 bases). Per the germline V gene, CDR1 is SGHTA and CDR2 is FQGNSA. The CDR3 is 12 residues long. The V end was cut by 4 bases, the J end by 4 bases, with 8 bases between. The CDR3 here is CASSSDRYEQYF. In DNA, the CDR3 is TGTGCCAGCAGCTCCGACAGGTACGAGCAGTACTTC.

This clone was observed a handful of times. V is TRBV5-4 and J is TRBJ1-1; the D gene is possibly TRBD1 (5 bases). The CDR3 is made up of 17 amino acids. The V gene lost 0 bases and the J gene lost 2 bases, with 17 bases spanning the gap. Germline-derived CDR1 and CDR2 are SGHNT and YYREEE (reference sequence). The DNA for the CDR3 is TGTGCCAGCAGCTTGGGGCTTAGACGGGGGTTAAACACTGAAGCTTTCTTT. Encoded protein: CASSLGLRRGLNTEAFF.

This chain connects TRBV28 to TRBJ2-4; 8 bases map to TRBD2. The CDR3 has 13 amino acids. V shed 6 bases, J shed 9 bases, and the junction held 7 bases outside the gene matches. Germline V CDR1 and CDR2: MDHEN, SYDVKM. The CDR3 bases are TGTGCCAGCAGAAGCCCGGGGGGGGCCATTCAGTACTTC. Translation gives CASRSPGGAIQYF.

This rearrangement joins TRBV4-3 to TRBJ2-4, with 7 bases matching TRBD2. Germline-derived CDR1 and CDR2 are LGHNA and YSLEER. V was pared by 4 bases and J by 2 bases, with 5 bases of the junction left unmatched. This CDR3 spans 15 amino acids. The CDR3: CASSPWGGSKNIQYF. In DNA, the CDR3 is TGCGCCAGCAGCCCCTGGGGGGGGTCCAAAAACATTCAGTACTTC.

This chain joins TRBV10-3 and TRBJ2-1; TRBD1 aligns across 10 bases. Germline V lookup: CDR1 ENHRY, CDR2 SYGVKD. The CDR3 has 14 residues. V lost 3 bases and J lost 8; bases outside the gene matches: 4. The CDR3 nucleotides are TGTGCCATCAGTGAAGGGACAGGGGTAGATGAGCAGTTCTTC. It specifies CAISEGTGVDEQFF.

This sequence joins TRBV11-2 and TRBJ2-7, with no clear D. Trimming shortened V by 1 base and J by 5 bases, and 6 bases separated the two germline ends. The CDR3 length is 12 residues. Germline assignment: CDR1 SGHAT and CDR2 FQNNGV. The CDR3 bases are TGTGCCAGCAGCTTAGGCGCTCACGAGCAGTACTTC. Translating it yields CASSLGAHEQYF.

This chain links TRBV7-2 with TRBJ1-6; TRBD1 might be the D (5 bases). Germline values: CDR1 SGHTA, CDR2 FQGNSA. V gave up 4 bases and J gave up 4 bases, with 11 bases separating them. The CDR3 runs 15 residues. The CDR3 protein is CASSSQTVYNSPLHF. The CDR3 DNA sequence: TGTGCCAGCAGCTCACAGACAGTGTATAATTCACCCCTCCACTTT.

The chain uses TRBV2 and TRBJ2-6, with D possibly being TRBD1 (5 bases). The V and J ends lost 10 bases and 0 bases respectively, with 28 bases between them. In germline, CDR1 is SNHLY, CDR2 FYNNEI. CDR3 length: 20 residues. DNA for the CDR3: TGTGCCACTCCGATCCCCCTTCCAGGCAGGGCTTTCTCTGGGGCCAACGTCCTGACTTTC. Translating gives CATPIPLPGRAFSGANVLTF.

The chain is built from TRBV16 and TRBJ1-2; D is possibly TRBD1 (5 bases). There are 15 residues in the CDR3. Looked up from germline, CDR1 is KGHSY and CDR2 is FQNENV. The V and J ends lost 1 base and 10 bases respectively, with 19 bases between them. CDR3 loop: CASSQLTDILTDYTF. The CDR3 nucleotides are TGTGCCAGCAGCCAATTAACGGACATACTCACGGACTACACCTTC.

V is TRBV18 and J is TRBJ2-3; no clear D. CDR3 length: 16 amino acids. Per germline, CDR1 KGHSH and CDR2 LQKENI. Trimming shortened V by 3 bases and J by 2 bases, and 15 bases separated the two germline ends. The CDR3 protein is CASSPLDFGYTDTQYF. The CDR3, as DNA: TGTGCCAGCTCACCTCTAGACTTCGGATACACAGATACGCAGTATTTT. The full variable domain, completed using reference TRBV18 and TRBJ2-3, is NAGVMQNPRHLVRRRGQEARLRCSPMKGHSHVYWYRQLPEEGLKFMVYLQKENIIDESGMPKERFSAEFPKEGPSILRIQQVVRGDSAAYFCASSPLDFGYTDTQYFGPGTRLTVL.

This chain joins TRBV5-1 and TRBJ1-2, with TRBD1 identical over 7 bases. Per germline, CDR1 SGHRS and CDR2 YFSETQ. The CDR3 consists of 12 residues. Trimming at V came to 2 bases and at J to 10 bases, leaving 5 bases not matched to a gene. Written as DNA, the CDR3 is TGCGCCAGCAGCTTATTAACAGGGGACTACACCTTC. It codes for CASSLLTGDYTF.

For the CDR3, the DNA is TGTGCCAGCAGCCCGCTATGGGAGGGGGCCGGGGAGCTGTTTTTT. This encodes CASSPLWEGAGELFF. This chain connects TRBV3-1 (or the pseudogene TRBV3-2) to TRBJ2-2; TRBD2 is a possible D gene (7 bases). V was cut by 4 bases and J by 6 bases, with 15 bases left in between. Germline CDR1 reads LGHDT; CDR2 reads YNNKEL (reference sequence). The CDR3 spans 15 residues.

This chain links TRBV11-3 with TRBJ2-3; D unclear. Germline lookup yields CDR1 SGHNT and CDR2 YENEEA. V lost 1 base and J lost 4, with 6 bases in between. The CDR3 consists of 13 residues. CDR3 nucleotide sequence: TGTGCCAGCAGCTTAGCGTTTCCAGATACGCAGTATTTT. It specifies CASSLAFPDTQYF.

The rearrangement uses TRBV6-5 and TRBJ1-1; no clear D gene. The CDR3 extends over 11 amino acids. Per the germline V gene, CDR1 is MNHEY and CDR2 is SVGAGI. With 6 bases removed from V and 8 bases from J, the gap between germline ends came to 10 bases. CDR3 sequence (DNA): TGTGCCAGCAGCGAGTTGACAGAAGCTTTCTTT. Amino acid sequence: CASSELTEAFF.

The genes are TRBV9 and TRBJ2-3, with a weak D call TRBD2 (6 bases). V was shortened by 0 bases and J by 0 bases, with 14 bases between the two germline ends. In germline, CDR1 is SGDLS, CDR2 YYNGEE. The CDR3 sequence is 17 residues long. The CDR3 reads CASSVGGGAGSTDTQYF. The CDR3 region has the DNA TGTGCCAGCAGCGTAGGGGGCGGGGCCGGCAGCACAGATACGCAGTATTTT.

This clone was seen just once. This chain joins TRBV27 and TRBJ1-2; no clear D. Germline CDR1 is MNHEY and CDR2 is SMNVEV (reference sequence). The CDR3 runs to 16 residues. V lost 6 bases to trimming and J lost 4 bases, with 21 bases between them. The CDR3 protein is CASSSGVWRAGYGYTF. DNA of the CDR3: TGTGCCAGCAGCTCCGGGGTGTGGAGGGCGGGCTATGGCTACACCTTC.

V is TRBV4-3 and J is TRBJ1-5; no reliable D call. CDR3 size: 16 residues. Germline assignment: CDR1 LGHNA and CDR2 YSLEER. The V end was cut by 0 bases, the J end by 0 bases, with 9 bases between. CDR3 nucleotides: TGCGCCAGCAGCCAAGAGGTCGGGGATAGCAATCAGCCCCAGCATTTT. It yields the protein CASSQEVGDSNQPQHF.

This sequence joins TRBV19 and TRBJ2-3; D is perhaps TRBD2 (6 bases). Trimming pared 5 bases from V and 2 bases from J, leaving 17 bases between. The CDR3 consists of 16 residues. The germline gives CDR1 LNHDA, CDR2 SQIVND (reference sequence). The CDR3 spells CASSPPWGGVTDTQYF. DNA for the CDR3: TGTGCCAGTAGTCCCCCCTGGGGCGGGGTCACAGATACGCAGTATTTT.